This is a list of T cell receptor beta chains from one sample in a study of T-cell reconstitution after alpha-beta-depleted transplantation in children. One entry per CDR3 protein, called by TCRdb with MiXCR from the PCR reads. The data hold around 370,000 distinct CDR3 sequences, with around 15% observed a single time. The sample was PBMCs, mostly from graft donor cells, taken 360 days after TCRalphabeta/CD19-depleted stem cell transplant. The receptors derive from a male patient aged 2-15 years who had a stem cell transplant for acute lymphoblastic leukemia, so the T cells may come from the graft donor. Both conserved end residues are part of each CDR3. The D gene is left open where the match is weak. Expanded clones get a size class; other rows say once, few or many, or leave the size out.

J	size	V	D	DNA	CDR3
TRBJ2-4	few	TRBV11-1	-	TGTGCCAGCAGCTTAGAAGTCAAAAACATTCAGTACTTC	CASSLEVKNIQYF
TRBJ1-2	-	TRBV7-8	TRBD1	TGTGCCAGCAGCTTAGCGAGGGACAGTCCTAACTATGGCTACACCTTC	CASSLARDSPNYGYTF
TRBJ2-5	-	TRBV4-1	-	TGCGCCAGCAGCCAAGTGGGGGCCGTGGATGAGTACTTC	CASSQVGAVDEYF
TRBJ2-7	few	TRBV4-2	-	TGTGCCAGCAGCCAAGGGTTCCGCCAAGTCTACGAGCAGTACTTC	CASSQGFRQVYEQYF
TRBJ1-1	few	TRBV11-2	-	TGTGCCAGCAGCTTAGATCTGTGGGGCAGGAGAACTGAAGCTTTCTTT	CASSLDLWGRRTEAFF
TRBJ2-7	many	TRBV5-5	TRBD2	TGTGCCAGCGATATCCTAGCGGGCAGACCCTACGAGCAGTACTTC	CASDILAGRPYEQYF
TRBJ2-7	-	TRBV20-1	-	TGCAGTGCTAGTGCCGGGACTCACTTCTACGAGCAGTACTTC	CSASAGTHFYEQYF
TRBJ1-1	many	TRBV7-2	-	TGTGCCAGCAGCTTCTACTTCGCGAAGGGAGAGAACACTGAAGCTTTCTTT	CASSFYFAKGENTEAFF
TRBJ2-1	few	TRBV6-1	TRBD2	TGTGCCAGCAGGCCTAATAGCGGGAGTGAGTATGAGCAGTTCTTC	CASRPNSGSEYEQFF
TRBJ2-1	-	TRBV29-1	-	TGCAGCGCCATACCCGGACAGAATGAGCAGTTCTTC	CSAIPGQNEQFF
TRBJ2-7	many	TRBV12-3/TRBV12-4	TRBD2	TGTGCCAGCAGCTCAGGACTAGCGGGAGTAGGGTCCTACGAGCAGTACTTC	CASSSGLAGVGSYEQYF
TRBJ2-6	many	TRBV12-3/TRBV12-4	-	TGTGCCAGCAGTTTAAGGGTGGGAGGATTTGCTCCTGGGGCCAACGTCCTGACTTTC	CASSLRVGGFAPGANVLTF
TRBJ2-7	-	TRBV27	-	TGTGCCAGCAGTTATGGGGCCGGGTACGAGCAGTACTTC	CASSYGAGYEQYF
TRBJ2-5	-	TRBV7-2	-	TGTGCCAGCAGCCCAGGGGTGGGGCAAGAGACCCAGTACTTC	CASSPGVGQETQYF
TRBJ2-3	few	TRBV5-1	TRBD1	TGCGCCAGCAGCTTGGGGACAGGGTTCGGAGATACGCAGTATTTT	CASSLGTGFGDTQYF
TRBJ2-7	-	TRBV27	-	TGTGCCAGCAGTTCCCAGGGGTCAACCTACGAGCAGTACTTC	CASSSQGSTYEQYF
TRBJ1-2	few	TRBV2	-	TGTGCCAGCCGGGAGGAATCCCACTATGGCTACACCTTC	CASREESHYGYTF
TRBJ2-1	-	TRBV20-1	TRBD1	TGCTGCGCTAGAGACGGACAGGCTCCCGCGTACAATGAGCAGTTCTTC	CCARDGQAPAYNEQFF
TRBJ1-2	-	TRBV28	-	TGTGCCAGCAGTTTGGGGGGGGCGGTAAACTATGGCTACACCTTC	CASSLGGAVNYGYTF
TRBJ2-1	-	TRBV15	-	TGTGCCACCAGCGTAGACAGGCTTAGCGGCAATGAGCAGTTCTTC	CATSVDRLSGNEQFF
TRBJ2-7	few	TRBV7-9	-	TGTGCCAGCAGCCAAAACAGCCGGGGGTCCTACGAGCAGTACTTC	CASSQNSRGSYEQYF
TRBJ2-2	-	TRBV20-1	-	TGCAGTGCTAGAGATCGGCTAGTAACCGGGGAGCTGTTTTTT	CSARDRLVTGELFF
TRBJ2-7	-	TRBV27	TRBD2	TGTGCCAGCAGTAGAATAGCGGGAGTAAACGAGCAGTACTTC	CASSRIAGVNEQYF
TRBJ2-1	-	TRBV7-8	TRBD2	TGTGCCAGCAGCTCCCCTTGGGAGCCTAGCGGGAGGGCAAATGAGCAGTTCTTC	CASSSPWEPSGRANEQFF
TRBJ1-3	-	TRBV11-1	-	TGTGCCAGCAGCTTACGGGCAGGCTCTGGAAACACCATATATTTT	CASSLRAGSGNTIYF
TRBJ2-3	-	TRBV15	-	TGTGCCACCAGCAGAGATCTCTGGGGAGAAGGAACAGATACGCAGTATTTT	CATSRDLWGEGTDTQYF
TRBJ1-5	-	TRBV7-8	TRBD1	TGTGCCAGCAGCCCAATCCGGACAGGAAATCAGCCCCAGCATTTT	CASSPIRTGNQPQHF
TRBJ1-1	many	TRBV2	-	TGTGCCAGCAGTCTCTACATGAACACTGAAGCTTTCTTT	CASSLYMNTEAFF
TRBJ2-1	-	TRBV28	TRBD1	TGTGCCAGCAGTTTCCGGGACAGGGTTCTCTGGGAGCAGTTCTTC	CASSFRDRVLWEQFF
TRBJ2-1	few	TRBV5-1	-	TGCGCCAGCAGCCCGATAGGTGTGGATCTAGGTCTCCTATTACTCTACAATGAGCAGTTCTTC	CASSPIGVDLGLLLLYNEQFF
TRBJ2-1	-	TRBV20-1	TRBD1	TGCAGTGCTAGAGATGGGACAGGATCCTACAATGAGCAGTTCTTC	CSARDGTGSYNEQFF
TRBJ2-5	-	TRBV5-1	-	TGCGCCAGCCAGTTGCAACCACAGAGCCCTCAAGAGACCCAGTACTTC	CASQLQPQSPQETQYF
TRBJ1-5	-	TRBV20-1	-	TGCAGTGCTCGACATCCAACGGACAGCTATAGCAATCAGCCCCAGCATTTT	CSARHPTDSYSNQPQHF
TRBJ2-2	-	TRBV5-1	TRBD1	TGCGCCAGCAGCTGGAAACAGGGGGCCGGGGAGCTGTTTTTT	CASSWKQGAGELFF
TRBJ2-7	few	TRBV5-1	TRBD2	TGCGCCAGCAGCACCCAAGCGGGAGGGCCGCGGGAGCAGTACTTC	CASSTQAGGPREQYF
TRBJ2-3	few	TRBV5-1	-	TGCGCCAGCAGCTTGGCAACAACCGCAGATACGCAGTATTTT	CASSLATTADTQYF
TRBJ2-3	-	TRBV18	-	TGTGCCAGCTCACCTACTAGGTCGATCACAGATACGCAGTATTTT	CASSPTRSITDTQYF
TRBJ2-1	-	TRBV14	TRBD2	TGTGCCAGCAGCCAAGGTCCGGGACTAGCAGACTACAATGAGCAGTTCTTC	CASSQGPGLADYNEQFF
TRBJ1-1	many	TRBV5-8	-	TGTGCCAGCAGCTTGGCAGGGGTCGGGGCTTTCTTT	CASSLAGVGAFF
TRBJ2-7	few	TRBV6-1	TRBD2	TGTGCCAGCAGTCAGGGACTAGCGGGCCCCTACGAGCAGTACTTC	CASSQGLAGPYEQYF
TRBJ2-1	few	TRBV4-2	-	TGTGCCAGCAGCCAAGATCCGCACTCCTACAATGAGCAGTTCTTC	CASSQDPHSYNEQFF
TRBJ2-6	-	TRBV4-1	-	TGCGCCAGCAGCCAAGTAGGCAGGGAAAAGGCTGGGGCCAACGTCCTGACTTTC	CASSQVGREKAGANVLTF
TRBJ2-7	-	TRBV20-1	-	TGCAGTGCCCCCACGGATAGCGCCTACGAGCAGTACTTC	CSAPTDSAYEQYF
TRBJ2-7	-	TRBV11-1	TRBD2	TGTGCCAGCAGCTTAGAGGAGCTAGCGGGAGGTGAGCAGTACTTC	CASSLEELAGGEQYF
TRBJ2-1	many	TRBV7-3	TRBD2	TGTGCCAGCAGCCCTCTTTGGGCTAGCGGGAGGGGTTACAATGAGCAGTTCTTC	CASSPLWASGRGYNEQFF
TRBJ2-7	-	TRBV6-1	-	TGTGCCAGCAGCCGAGAGGAGATTTACTACGAGCAGTACTTC	CASSREEIYYEQYF
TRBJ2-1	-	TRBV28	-	TGTGCCAGCAGTTTAGGGGTGAGCAATGAGCAGTTCTTC	CASSLGVSNEQFF
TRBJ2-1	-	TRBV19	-	TGTGCCGCCGGGAGCTCCTACAATGAGCAGTTCTTC	CAAGSSYNEQFF
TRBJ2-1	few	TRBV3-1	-	TGTGCCAGCAGCCAGGGGACTCCAGCAAGACCGCAGTTCTTC	CASSQGTPARPQFF
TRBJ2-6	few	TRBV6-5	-	TGTGCCAGCAGTTATGACTCGCAGTCTGGGGCCAACGTCCTGACTTTC	CASSYDSQSGANVLTF
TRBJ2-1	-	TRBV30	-	TGTGCCTGGAATTCACTAGGCTACAATGAGCAGTTCTTC	CAWNSLGYNEQFF
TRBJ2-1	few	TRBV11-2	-	TGTGCCAGCAGCTTATTAGAGGGCCACACAAGGGAGCAGTTCTTC	CASSLLEGHTREQFF
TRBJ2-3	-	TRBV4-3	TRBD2	TGCGCCAGCAGCCAAGTAACTAGCGCGAAATACACAGATACGCAGTATTTT	CASSQVTSAKYTDTQYF
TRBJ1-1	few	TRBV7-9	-	TGTGCCAGCAGCTTTTCGGGTATGGGTACTGAAGCTTTCTTT	CASSFSGMGTEAFF
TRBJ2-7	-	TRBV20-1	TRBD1	TGCAGTGCTAGAGCCGCGGACAGGGCCAACGAGCAGTACTTC	CSARAADRANEQYF
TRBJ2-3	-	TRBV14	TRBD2	TGTGCCAGCAGCCCCCGACTAGCGGGCCCCTTCAGTAGGAGTTCAGATACGCAGTATTTT	CASSPRLAGPFSRSSDTQYF
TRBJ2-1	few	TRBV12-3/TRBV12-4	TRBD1	TGTGCCAGCAGTTGGCCGGGACAGGGTTACAATGAGCAGTTCTTC	CASSWPGQGYNEQFF
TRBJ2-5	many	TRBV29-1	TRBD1	TGCAGCGGCCGTCCGACAGGGTTAGGAGAGACCCAGTACTTC	CSGRPTGLGETQYF
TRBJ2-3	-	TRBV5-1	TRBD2	TGCGCCAGCAGCTGGACTAGCGGGGCCGGAGATACGCAGTATTTT	CASSWTSGAGDTQYF
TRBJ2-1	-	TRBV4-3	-	TGCGCCAGCAGCCAAGAATTGTGGCAGCCCTCCTACAATGAGCAGTTCTTC	CASSQELWQPSYNEQFF